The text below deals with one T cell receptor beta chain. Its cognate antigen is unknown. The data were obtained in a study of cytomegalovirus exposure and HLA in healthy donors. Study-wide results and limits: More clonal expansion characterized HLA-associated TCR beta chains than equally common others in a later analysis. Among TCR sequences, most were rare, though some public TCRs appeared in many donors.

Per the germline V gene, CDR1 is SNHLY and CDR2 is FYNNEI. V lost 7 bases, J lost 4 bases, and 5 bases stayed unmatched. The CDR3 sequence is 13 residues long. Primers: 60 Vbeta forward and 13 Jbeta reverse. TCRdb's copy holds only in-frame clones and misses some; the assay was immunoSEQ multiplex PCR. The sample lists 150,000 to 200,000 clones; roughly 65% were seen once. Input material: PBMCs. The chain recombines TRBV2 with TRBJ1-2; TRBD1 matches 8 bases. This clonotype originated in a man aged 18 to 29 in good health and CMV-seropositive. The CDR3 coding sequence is TGTGCCAGCACCCCAACAGGGGGCTATGGCTACACCTTC. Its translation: CASTPTGGYGYTF.